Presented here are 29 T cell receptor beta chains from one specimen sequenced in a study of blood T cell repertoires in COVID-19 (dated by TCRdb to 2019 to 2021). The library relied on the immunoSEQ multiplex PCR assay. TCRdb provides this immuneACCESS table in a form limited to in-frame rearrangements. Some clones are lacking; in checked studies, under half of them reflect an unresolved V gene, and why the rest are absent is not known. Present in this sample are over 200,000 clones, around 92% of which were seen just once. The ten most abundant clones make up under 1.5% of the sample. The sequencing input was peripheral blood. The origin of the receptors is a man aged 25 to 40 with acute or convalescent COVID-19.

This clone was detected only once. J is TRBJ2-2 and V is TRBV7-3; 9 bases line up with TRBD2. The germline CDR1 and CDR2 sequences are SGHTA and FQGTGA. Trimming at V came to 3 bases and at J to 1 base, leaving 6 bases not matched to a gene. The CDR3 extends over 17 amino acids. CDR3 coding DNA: TGTGCCAGCAGCTTGGGTAGCGGGGGACGGAACACCGGGGAGCTGTTTTTT. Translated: CASSLGSGGRNTGELFF. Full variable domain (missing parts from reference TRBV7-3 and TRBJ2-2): GAGVSQTPSNKVTEKGKYVELRCDPISGHTALYWYRQSLGQGPEFLIYFQGTGAADDSGLPNDRFFAVRPEGSVSTLKIQRTERGDSAVYLCASSLGSGGRNTGELFFGEGSRLTVL.

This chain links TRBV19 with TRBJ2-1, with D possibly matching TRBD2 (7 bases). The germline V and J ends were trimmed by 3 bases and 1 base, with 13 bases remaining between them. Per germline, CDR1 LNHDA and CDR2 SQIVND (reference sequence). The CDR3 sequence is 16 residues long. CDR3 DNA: TGTGCCAGTAGTATCCTGGCGGGGGCATCCTACAATGAGCAGTTCTTC. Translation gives CASSILAGASYNEQFF.

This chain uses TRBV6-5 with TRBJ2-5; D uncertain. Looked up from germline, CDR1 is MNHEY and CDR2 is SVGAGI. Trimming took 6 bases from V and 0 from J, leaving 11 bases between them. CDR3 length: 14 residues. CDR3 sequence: CASSLGWYQETQYF. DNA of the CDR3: TGTGCCAGCAGCCTTGGCTGGTACCAAGAGACCCAGTACTTC.

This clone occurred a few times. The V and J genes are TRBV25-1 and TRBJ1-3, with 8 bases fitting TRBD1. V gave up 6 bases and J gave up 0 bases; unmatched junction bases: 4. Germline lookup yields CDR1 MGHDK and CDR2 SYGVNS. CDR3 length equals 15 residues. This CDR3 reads CASRGTGSSGNTIYF. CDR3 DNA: TGTGCCAGCAGGGGGACAGGAAGCTCTGGAAACACCATATATTTT.

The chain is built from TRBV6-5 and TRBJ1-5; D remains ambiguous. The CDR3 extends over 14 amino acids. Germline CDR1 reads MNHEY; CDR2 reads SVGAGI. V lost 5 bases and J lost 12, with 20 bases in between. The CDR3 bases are TGTGCCAGCAGTCCCCGAAGGGAGGTTAGGAGCCAGCATTTT. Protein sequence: CASSPRREVRSQHF.

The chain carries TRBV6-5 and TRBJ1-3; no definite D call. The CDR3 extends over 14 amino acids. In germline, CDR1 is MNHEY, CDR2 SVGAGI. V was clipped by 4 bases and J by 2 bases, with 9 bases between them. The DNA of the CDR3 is TGTGCCAGCAGTTGGGGAGACGCTGGAAACACCATATATTTT. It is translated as CASSWGDAGNTIYF.

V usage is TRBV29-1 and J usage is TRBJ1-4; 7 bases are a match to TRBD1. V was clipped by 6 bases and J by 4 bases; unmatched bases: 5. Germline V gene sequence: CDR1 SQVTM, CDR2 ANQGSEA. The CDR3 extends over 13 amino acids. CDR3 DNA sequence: TGCAGCGTGGGGGACAGAGTTAATGAAAAACTGTTTTTT. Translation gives CSVGDRVNEKLFF.

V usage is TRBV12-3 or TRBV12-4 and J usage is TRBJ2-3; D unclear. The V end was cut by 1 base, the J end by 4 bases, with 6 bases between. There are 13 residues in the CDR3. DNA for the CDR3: TGTGCCAGCAGTTTAGATGAGGCAGATACGCAGTATTTT. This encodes CASSLDEADTQYF.

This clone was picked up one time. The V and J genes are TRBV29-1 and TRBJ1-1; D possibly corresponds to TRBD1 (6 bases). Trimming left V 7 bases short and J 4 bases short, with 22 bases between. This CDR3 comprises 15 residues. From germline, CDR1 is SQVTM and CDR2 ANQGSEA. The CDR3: CSAEHTRGRVTEAFF. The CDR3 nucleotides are TGCAGCGCCGAACATACCAGGGGTCGGGTCACTGAAGCTTTCTTT.

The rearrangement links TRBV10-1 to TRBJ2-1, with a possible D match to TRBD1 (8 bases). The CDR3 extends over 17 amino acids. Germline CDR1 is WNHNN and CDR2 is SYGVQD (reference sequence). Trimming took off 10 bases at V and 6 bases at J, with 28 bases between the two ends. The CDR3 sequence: CATRDRPPRRGFNEQFF. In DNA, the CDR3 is TGCGCCACTAGGGACAGGCCCCCGAGGCGGGGGTTCAATGAGCAGTTCTTC.

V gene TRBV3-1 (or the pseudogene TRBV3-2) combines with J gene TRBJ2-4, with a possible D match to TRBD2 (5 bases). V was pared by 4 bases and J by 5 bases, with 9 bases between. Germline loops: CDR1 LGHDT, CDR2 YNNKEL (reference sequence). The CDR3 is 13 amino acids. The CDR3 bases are TGTGCCAGCAGCCGTAACGGGGAAAACATTCAGTACTTC. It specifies CASSRNGENIQYF.

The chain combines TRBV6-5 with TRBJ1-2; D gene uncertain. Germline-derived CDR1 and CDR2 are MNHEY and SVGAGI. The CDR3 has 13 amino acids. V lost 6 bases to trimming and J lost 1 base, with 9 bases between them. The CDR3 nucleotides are TGTGCCAGCAGGCTGACAAGTAACTATGGCTACACCTTC. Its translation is CASRLTSNYGYTF.

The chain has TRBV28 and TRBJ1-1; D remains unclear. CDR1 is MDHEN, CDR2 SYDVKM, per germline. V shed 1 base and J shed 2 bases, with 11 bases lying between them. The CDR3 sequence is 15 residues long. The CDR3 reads CASSLLSPVNTEAFF. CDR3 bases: TGTGCCAGCAGTTTATTGTCCCCGGTCAACACTGAAGCTTTCTTT. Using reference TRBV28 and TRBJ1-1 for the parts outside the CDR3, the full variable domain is DVKVTQSSRYLVKRTGEKVFLECVQDMDHENMFWYRQDPGLGLRLIYFSYDVKMKEKGDIPEGYSVSREKKERFSLILESASTNQTSMYLCASSLLSPVNTEAFFGQGTRLTVV.

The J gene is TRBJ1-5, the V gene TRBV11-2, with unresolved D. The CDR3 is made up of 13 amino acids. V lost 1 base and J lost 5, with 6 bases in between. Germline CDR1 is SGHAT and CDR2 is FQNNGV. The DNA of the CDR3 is TGTGCCAGCAGCTTAGGGCCTGATCAGCCCCAGCATTTT. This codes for CASSLGPDQPQHF.

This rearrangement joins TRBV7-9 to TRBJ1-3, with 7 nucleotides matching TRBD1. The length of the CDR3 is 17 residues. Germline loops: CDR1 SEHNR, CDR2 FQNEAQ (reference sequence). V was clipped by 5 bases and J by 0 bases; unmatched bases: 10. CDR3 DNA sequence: TGTGCCAGCAGCAACCCGACAGGGTTAGACTCTGGAAACACCATATATTTT. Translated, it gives CASSNPTGLDSGNTIYF.

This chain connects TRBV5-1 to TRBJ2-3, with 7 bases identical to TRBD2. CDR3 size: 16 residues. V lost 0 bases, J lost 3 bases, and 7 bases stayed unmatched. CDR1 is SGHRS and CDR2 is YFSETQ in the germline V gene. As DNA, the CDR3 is TGCGCCAGCAGCTTGGGGGCCCAGCGGGATACAGATACGCAGTATTTT. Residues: CASSLGAQRDTDTQYF.

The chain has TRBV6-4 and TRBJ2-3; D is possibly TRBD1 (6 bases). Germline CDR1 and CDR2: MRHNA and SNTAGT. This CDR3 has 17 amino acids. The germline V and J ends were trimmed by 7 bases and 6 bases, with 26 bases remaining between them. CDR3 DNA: TGTGCCAGCATCCCATGGACCGAAAGGGGGTTCGGGGATACGCAGTATTTT. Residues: CASIPWTERGFGDTQYF.

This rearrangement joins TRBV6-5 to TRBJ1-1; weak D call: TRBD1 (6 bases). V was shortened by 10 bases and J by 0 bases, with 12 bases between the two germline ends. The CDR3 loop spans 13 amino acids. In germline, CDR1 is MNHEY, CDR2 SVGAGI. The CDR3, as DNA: TGTGCCAACGAGGACAGATTGAACACTGAAGCTTTCTTT. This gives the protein CANEDRLNTEAFF.

Here the CDR3 reads CASSHTGRHTEAFF. The DNA for the CDR3 is TGTGCCAGCAGCCATACTGGCAGGCACACTGAAGCTTTCTTT. The rearrangement joins TRBV3-1 (or the pseudogene TRBV3-2) to TRBJ1-1; the D is unclear. The CDR3 extends over 14 amino acids. Germline CDR1 LGHDT, CDR2 YNNKEL (reference sequence). Trimming took 3 bases from V and 3 from J, leaving 11 bases between them.

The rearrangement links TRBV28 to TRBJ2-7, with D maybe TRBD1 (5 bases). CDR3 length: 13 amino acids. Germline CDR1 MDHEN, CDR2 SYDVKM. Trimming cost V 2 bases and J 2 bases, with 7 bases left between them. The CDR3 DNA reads TGTGCCAGCAGTTTAAGACAGACCTACGAGCAGTACTTC. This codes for CASSLRQTYEQYF.

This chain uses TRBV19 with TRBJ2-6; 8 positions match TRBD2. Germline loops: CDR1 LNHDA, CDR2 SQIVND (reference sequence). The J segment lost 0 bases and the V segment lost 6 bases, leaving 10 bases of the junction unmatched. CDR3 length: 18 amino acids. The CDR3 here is CASSPGGDGYSGANVLTF. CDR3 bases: TGTGCCAGTAGCCCGGGGGGGGACGGCTACTCTGGGGCCAACGTCCTGACTTTC.

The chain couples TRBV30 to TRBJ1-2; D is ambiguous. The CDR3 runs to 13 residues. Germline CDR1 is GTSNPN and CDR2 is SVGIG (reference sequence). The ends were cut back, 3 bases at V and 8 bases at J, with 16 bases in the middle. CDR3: CAWRVDLRVGYTF. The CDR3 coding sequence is TGTGCCTGGAGGGTGGACCTGAGGGTAGGCTACACCTTC.

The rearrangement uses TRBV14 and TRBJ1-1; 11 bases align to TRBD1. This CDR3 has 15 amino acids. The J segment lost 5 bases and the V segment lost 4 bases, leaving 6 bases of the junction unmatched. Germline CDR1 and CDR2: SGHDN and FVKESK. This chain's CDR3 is CASSLRTGGPTEAFF. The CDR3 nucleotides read TGTGCCAGCAGCCTACGGACAGGGGGCCCAACTGAAGCTTTCTTT.

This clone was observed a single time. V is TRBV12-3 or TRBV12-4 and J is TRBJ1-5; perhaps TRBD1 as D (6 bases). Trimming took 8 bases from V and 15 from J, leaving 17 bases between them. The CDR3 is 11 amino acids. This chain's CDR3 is CASGAGEGPHF. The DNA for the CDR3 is TGTGCCAGCGGGGCAGGGGAGGGACCGCATTTT.

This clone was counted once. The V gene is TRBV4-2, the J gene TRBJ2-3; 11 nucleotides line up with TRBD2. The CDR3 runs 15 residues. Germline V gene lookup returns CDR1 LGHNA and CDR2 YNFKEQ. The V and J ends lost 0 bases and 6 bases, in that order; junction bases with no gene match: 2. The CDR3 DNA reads TGTGCCAGCAGCCAAGAAAGGACTAGCGGGGATACGCAGTATTTT. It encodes CASSQERTSGDTQYF.

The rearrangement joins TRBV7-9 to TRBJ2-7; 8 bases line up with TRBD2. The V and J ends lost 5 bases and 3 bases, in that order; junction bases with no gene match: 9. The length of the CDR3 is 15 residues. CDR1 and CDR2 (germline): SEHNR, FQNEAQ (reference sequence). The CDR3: CASSTGLAGGYEQYF. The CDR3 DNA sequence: TGTGCCAGCAGCACGGGTCTGGCGGGAGGCTACGAGCAGTACTTC. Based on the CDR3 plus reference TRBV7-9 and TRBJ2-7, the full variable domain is DTGVSQNPRHKITKRGQNVTFRCDPISEHNRLYWYRQTLGQGPEFLTYFQNEAQLEKSRLLSDRFSAERPKGSFSTLEIQRTEQGDSAMYLCASSTGLAGGYEQYFGPGTRLTVT.

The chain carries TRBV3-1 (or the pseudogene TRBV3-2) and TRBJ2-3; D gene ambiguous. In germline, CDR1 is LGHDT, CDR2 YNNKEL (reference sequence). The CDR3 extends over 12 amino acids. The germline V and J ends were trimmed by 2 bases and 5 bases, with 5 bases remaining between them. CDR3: CASSQTGDTQYF. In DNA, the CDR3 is TGTGCCAGCAGCCAAACCGGAGATACGCAGTATTTT.

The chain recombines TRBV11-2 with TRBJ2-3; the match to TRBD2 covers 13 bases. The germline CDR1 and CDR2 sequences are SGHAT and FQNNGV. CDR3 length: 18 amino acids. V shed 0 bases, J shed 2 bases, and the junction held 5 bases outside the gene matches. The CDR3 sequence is CASSLELGLAGDTDTQYF. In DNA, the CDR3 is TGTGCCAGCAGCTTAGAGTTAGGACTAGCGGGAGACACAGATACGCAGTATTTT.

The CDR3 region is CASSYAVTGGSPLHF. DNA for the CDR3: TGTGCCAGCAGCTACGCCGTAACAGGAGGGTCACCCCTCCACTTT. J is TRBJ1-6 and V is TRBV6-5; D is possibly TRBD1 (5 bases). This CDR3 is 15 amino acids long. Looked up from germline, CDR1 is MNHEY and CDR2 is SVGAGI. V was pared by 6 bases and J by 10 bases, with 19 bases between.